Following are 2 T cell receptor beta chains from one sample sequenced in a study of blood T cell repertoires in COVID-19. Using immunoSEQ multiplex PCR, the repertoire was profiled, and TCRdb retains in-frame clones only, with some absent. Among approximately 120,000 clones listed, roughly 76% were seen once. The source material was peripheral blood. These receptors were taken from a human donor in a cohort sampled during active COVID-19.

The V and J genes are TRBV5-6 and TRBJ2-2; 9 bases match TRBD2. Germline V gene data show CDR1 as SGHDT and CDR2 as YYEEEE. This CDR3 region has 17 residues. V was pared by 4 bases and J by 4 bases, with 11 bases of the junction left unmatched. CDR3 nucleotides: TGTGCCAGCAGCGCGATACATAGCGGGAGAGGCACCGGGGAGCTGTTTTTT. It encodes CASSAIHSGRGTGELFF.

This clone was counted once. The chain has TRBV21-1 and TRBJ2-3; the D call of TRBD2 is as the table states it, not checked on the DNA. TRBV21-1 is annotated as a pseudogene. The CDR3 sequence is 15 residues long. The CDR3 region is CASSKCPGGTDTQYF. CDR3 coding DNA: TGTGCCAGCAGCAAGTGTCCCGGGGGAACAGATACGCAGTATTTT.